This TCR beta chain was captured by sequencing in a study of blood T cell repertoires in COVID-19. Study summary: Both acute and convalescent COVID-19 samples were obtained from the United States, Italy and Spain. T cells, B-cell-depleted T cells, or PBMCs provided the cDNA or gDNA that served as material.

Authors' processing steps: From reference gene primer amplification, estimates of nucleated cell counts were derived. Measured with immunoSEQ multiplex PCR; TCRdb has only the in-frame clones, and not every one. The V and J calls and clone size come from that table; D and trimming were worked out from the DNA. This table holds 310,000 or so clones, 87% found once. The V end lost 5 bases, the J end lost 8 bases, and 12 bases lay between the germline ends. CDR3 size: 13 residues. Germline V gene data show CDR1 as SNHLY and CDR2 as FYNNEI. Specimen: peripheral blood. The TCR was taken from a man aged 45-60 years with active or convalescent COVID-19. V gene TRBV2 combines with J gene TRBJ1-4; the D gene is possibly TRBD1 (6 bases). The CDR3, as DNA: TGTGCCAGCAGTAAGGGGGTAGGGGAAAAACTGTTTTTT. This sequence encodes CASSKGVGEKLFF. The full variable domain, completed using reference TRBV2 and TRBJ1-4, is EPEVTQTPSHQVTQMGQEVILRCVPISNHLYFYWYRQILGQKVEFLVSFYNNEISEKSEIFDDQFSVERPDGSNFTLKIRSTKLEDSAMYFCASSKGVGEKLFFGSGTQLSVL.